This is a list of T cell receptor beta chains from one sample in a study of cytomegalovirus exposure and HLA in healthy donors. Generated by immunoSEQ multiplex PCR, the TCRdb table keeps only in-frame clones and is missing some. The table includes around 71,000 clones, roughly 94% detected once. Sequenced: PBMCs. These receptors all stem from a man aged 18 to 35 in good health and CMV-seropositive. Each CDR3 is given with its conserved first and last residue. The D gene is left open where the match is weak. The size entry is marked missing in some rows and otherwise reads once, few, many or a size class.

abundance: -; v_gene: TRBV14; d_gene: TRBD1; j_gene: TRBJ1-2; CDR3nt: TGTGCCAGCAGCGCCCGGGACAGCCTCTATGGCTACACCTTC; CDR3aa: CASSARDSLYGYTF
abundance: -; v_gene: TRBV18; d_gene: -; j_gene: TRBJ2-3; CDR3nt: TGTGCCAGCTCAAAGGGAGAAGATACGCAGTATTTT; CDR3aa: CASSKGEDTQYF
abundance: -; v_gene: TRBV4-2; d_gene: -; j_gene: TRBJ2-5; CDR3nt: TGTGCCAGCAGCCAAGATAAGGCAGGGCAAGAGACCCAGTACTTC; CDR3aa: CASSQDKAGQETQYF
abundance: -; v_gene: TRBV9; d_gene: -; j_gene: TRBJ2-5; CDR3nt: TGTGCCAGCAGCGTTACAGGGAATTCGGAGACCCAGTACTTC; CDR3aa: CASSVTGNSETQYF
abundance: -; v_gene: TRBV28; d_gene: TRBD1; j_gene: TRBJ1-2; CDR3nt: TGTGCCAGCAGGCGTACAGGGGCCTATGGCTACACCTTC; CDR3aa: CASRRTGAYGYTF
abundance: -; v_gene: TRBV7-2; d_gene: -; j_gene: TRBJ2-1; CDR3nt: TGTGCCAGCAGCTTACGTCCCAATGAGCAGTTCTTC; CDR3aa: CASSLRPNEQFF
abundance: -; v_gene: TRBV2; d_gene: -; j_gene: TRBJ1-4; CDR3nt: TGTGCCAGCAGTTATGACAGAGCCCATAATGAAAAACTGTTTTTT; CDR3aa: CASSYDRAHNEKLFF
abundance: -; v_gene: TRBV6-1; d_gene: -; j_gene: TRBJ2-3; CDR3nt: TGTGCCAGCAGTGAAAGGGGGGGAGGGACAGATACGCAGTATTTT; CDR3aa: CASSERGGGTDTQYF
abundance: few; v_gene: TRBV28; d_gene: -; j_gene: TRBJ2-7; CDR3nt: TGTGCCAGCACCGCGGGCCTCGGGAGTGGAGAGCAGTACTTC; CDR3aa: CASTAGLGSGEQYF
abundance: -; v_gene: TRBV6-1; d_gene: TRBD1; j_gene: TRBJ2-7; CDR3nt: TGTGCCAGCAGTGACAGGGACAGGGAGGGCGAGCAGTACTTC; CDR3aa: CASSDRDREGEQYF
abundance: -; v_gene: TRBV6-1; d_gene: -; j_gene: TRBJ1-5; CDR3nt: TGTGCCAGCAGTTGGCAGGGTAGCAATCAGCCCCAGCATTTT; CDR3aa: CASSWQGSNQPQHF
abundance: -; v_gene: TRBV5-1; d_gene: TRBD1; j_gene: TRBJ1-4; CDR3nt: TGCGCCAGCAGCTTGGAGGGGGCCCCTAATGAAAAACTGTTTTTT; CDR3aa: CASSLEGAPNEKLFF
abundance: -; v_gene: TRBV7-8; d_gene: -; j_gene: TRBJ1-5; CDR3nt: TGTGCCAGCAGCCCCCGCTATAGCAATCAGCCCCAGCATTTT; CDR3aa: CASSPRYSNQPQHF
abundance: -; v_gene: TRBV5-6; d_gene: -; j_gene: TRBJ2-1; CDR3nt: TGTGCCAGCAGCTTATTGGTAGCGGAGGGCTATGAGCAGTTCTTC; CDR3aa: CASSLLVAEGYEQFF
abundance: -; v_gene: TRBV5-6; d_gene: TRBD2; j_gene: TRBJ2-2; CDR3nt: TGTGCCAGCAGCTTCATAGCGGGAGCGGTCACCGGGGAGCTGTTTTTT; CDR3aa: CASSFIAGAVTGELFF
abundance: -; v_gene: TRBV27; d_gene: TRBD2; j_gene: TRBJ2-1; CDR3nt: TGTGCCAGCAGTTTGCTAGCGGGAGGGCCGAACAATGAGCAGTTCTTC; CDR3aa: CASSLLAGGPNNEQFF
abundance: -; v_gene: TRBV13; d_gene: TRBD1; j_gene: TRBJ2-6; CDR3nt: TGTGCCAGCAGCACCGGACAGGGTATACTCCATGGGGCCAACGTCCTGACTTTC; CDR3aa: CASSTGQGILHGANVLTF
abundance: once; v_gene: TRBV5-1; d_gene: TRBD1; j_gene: TRBJ2-7; CDR3nt: TGCGCCAGCAGCTCCTCGACCCAAGGGGGCCACGAGCAGTACTTC; CDR3aa: CASSSSTQGGHEQYF
abundance: -; v_gene: TRBV14; d_gene: TRBD1; j_gene: TRBJ1-5; CDR3nt: TGTGCCAGCAGCCAGTTGACAGGGGAAAATGGGGGCAATCAGCCCCAGCATTTT; CDR3aa: CASSQLTGENGGNQPQHF
abundance: -; v_gene: TRBV5-6; d_gene: -; j_gene: TRBJ1-5; CDR3nt: TGTGCCAGCAGCTCGCGGGGATCGGGTGCTAATCAGCCCCAGCATTTT; CDR3aa: CASSSRGSGANQPQHF
abundance: -; v_gene: TRBV21-1; d_gene: -; j_gene: TRBJ2-7; CDR3nt: TGTGCCAGAGACAGGGGCGACGAGCAGTACTTC; CDR3aa: CARDRGDEQYF
abundance: -; v_gene: TRBV7-9; d_gene: TRBD2; j_gene: TRBJ2-7; CDR3nt: TGTGCCAGCAGCTTTATAATGGGACTACAAACTTCCTACGAGCAGTACTTC; CDR3aa: CASSFIMGLQTSYEQYF
abundance: -; v_gene: TRBV9; d_gene: -; j_gene: TRBJ2-3; CDR3nt: TGTGCCAGCAGCCCCAGGGGCAGTACTAGCACAGATACGCAGTATTTT; CDR3aa: CASSPRGSTSTDTQYF
abundance: -; v_gene: TRBV5-4; d_gene: -; j_gene: TRBJ2-7; CDR3nt: TGTGCCAGCAGCTTGGGGGCAGCCTCCTACGAGCAGTACTTC; CDR3aa: CASSLGAASYEQYF
abundance: -; v_gene: TRBV7-9; d_gene: TRBD1; j_gene: TRBJ2-3; CDR3nt: TGTGCCAGCAGCTTAGCCTTGAACAGGGGGCTGTTAAGGACAGATACGCAGTATTTT; CDR3aa: CASSLALNRGLLRTDTQYF
abundance: -; v_gene: TRBV4-2; d_gene: TRBD2; j_gene: TRBJ2-4; CDR3nt: TGTGCCAGCAGGACTAGCCGGGGGGGGGACATTCAGTACTTC; CDR3aa: CASRTSRGGDIQYF
abundance: -; v_gene: TRBV7-3; d_gene: -; j_gene: TRBJ1-2; CDR3nt: TGTGCCAGCAGCTTAAACCCAGGGCCCTATGGCTACACCTTC; CDR3aa: CASSLNPGPYGYTF
abundance: few; v_gene: TRBV28; d_gene: -; j_gene: TRBJ2-4; CDR3nt: TGTGCCAGCAGTTTCCCGGACAGTGTGAACATTCAGTACTTC; CDR3aa: CASSFPDSVNIQYF
abundance: -; v_gene: TRBV28; d_gene: -; j_gene: TRBJ2-7; CDR3nt: TGTGCCAGCAGAGTCCAGGATTCCTACGAGCAGTACTTC; CDR3aa: CASRVQDSYEQYF
abundance: -; v_gene: TRBV2; d_gene: TRBD2; j_gene: TRBJ2-1; CDR3nt: TGTGCCAATGGGGACTGGGGACTAGTTTCCAATGAGCAGTTCTTC; CDR3aa: CANGDWGLVSNEQFF
abundance: -; v_gene: TRBV2; d_gene: -; j_gene: TRBJ1-1; CDR3nt: TGTGCCAGCAGTGGGCGGGGTAGACTTGGGCCAAAAGCTTTCTTT; CDR3aa: CASSGRGRLGPKAFF
abundance: -; v_gene: TRBV28; d_gene: TRBD2; j_gene: TRBJ2-7; CDR3nt: TGTGCCAGCAGTCCAGCGGGGTTGTCCTACGAGCAGTACTTC; CDR3aa: CASSPAGLSYEQYF
abundance: -; v_gene: TRBV6-4; d_gene: TRBD2; j_gene: TRBJ2-2; CDR3nt: TGTGCCAGCAGTGGCCGGGAGGGCACCGGGGAGCTGTTTTTT; CDR3aa: CASSGREGTGELFF
abundance: -; v_gene: TRBV7-2; d_gene: TRBD1; j_gene: TRBJ1-6; CDR3nt: TGTGCCAGCAGCTTATCTGGGACAGCTAATTCACCCCTCCACTTT; CDR3aa: CASSLSGTANSPLHF
abundance: -; v_gene: TRBV5-1; d_gene: -; j_gene: TRBJ2-7; CDR3nt: TGCGCCAGCAGCCGAGTACGCTCCTACGAGCAGTACTTC; CDR3aa: CASSRVRSYEQYF
abundance: -; v_gene: TRBV7-8; d_gene: -; j_gene: TRBJ1-1; CDR3nt: TGTGCCAGCAGCCCGGAGGACCGCTTT; CDR3aa: CASSPEDRF
abundance: -; v_gene: TRBV5-4; d_gene: TRBD1; j_gene: TRBJ2-7; CDR3nt: TGTGCCAGCAGCCCCTCGGGACAGTTCGACGAGCAGTACTTC; CDR3aa: CASSPSGQFDEQYF
abundance: -; v_gene: TRBV28; d_gene: -; j_gene: TRBJ2-7; CDR3nt: TGTGCCAGCAGTTTCCAGAACTACGAGCAGTACTTC; CDR3aa: CASSFQNYEQYF
abundance: -; v_gene: TRBV5-8; d_gene: -; j_gene: TRBJ2-2; CDR3nt: TGTGCCAGCAGCGTGCGGGCTCTCTCCTCCGGGGAGCTGTTTTTT; CDR3aa: CASSVRALSSGELFF
abundance: -; v_gene: TRBV9; d_gene: -; j_gene: TRBJ2-7; CDR3nt: TGTGCCAGCAGCGTAGGTATTACTTACGAGCAGTACTTC; CDR3aa: CASSVGITYEQYF
abundance: -; v_gene: TRBV12-5; d_gene: TRBD1; j_gene: TRBJ2-1; CDR3nt: TGTGCTAGTGGAACCTCGACAGGGGGTGAGCAGTTCTTC; CDR3aa: CASGTSTGGEQFF
abundance: -; v_gene: TRBV6-4; d_gene: TRBD1; j_gene: TRBJ2-7; CDR3nt: TGTGCCAGCAGTGAGTCGGGAGACAGGGGTTACGAGCAGTACTTC; CDR3aa: CASSESGDRGYEQYF
abundance: -; v_gene: TRBV10-3; d_gene: TRBD1; j_gene: TRBJ2-5; CDR3nt: TGTGCCACCCGCCTTGTCGGGACAGGAGTCCAAGAGACCCAGTACTTC; CDR3aa: CATRLVGTGVQETQYF
abundance: -; v_gene: TRBV6-1; d_gene: TRBD1; j_gene: TRBJ2-7; CDR3nt: TGTGCCAGCAGTCCGGGACAGGGACCCGAGCAGTACTTC; CDR3aa: CASSPGQGPEQYF
abundance: -; v_gene: TRBV4-1; d_gene: TRBD2; j_gene: TRBJ2-1; CDR3nt: TGCGCCAGCAGCCAAGAGATTAGCGGGAGGGGGTACAATGAGCAGTTCTTC; CDR3aa: CASSQEISGRGYNEQFF
abundance: -; v_gene: TRBV10-3; d_gene: -; j_gene: TRBJ2-7; CDR3nt: TGTGCCATCAGTGAGGGGGACACCAACGAGCAGTACTTC; CDR3aa: CAISEGDTNEQYF
abundance: -; v_gene: TRBV28; d_gene: TRBD2; j_gene: TRBJ2-7; CDR3nt: TGTGCCAGCAGTCCCCCCTCCCAATCTAGCGGAATTACCTACGAGCAGTACTTC; CDR3aa: CASSPPSQSSGITYEQYF